This paragraph covers one TCR beta chain sequence. Those enrolled, adults aged about 18 to 95 years, came from fewer than 25 US areas. The CDR3 contains 14 residues. The ends lost 6 bases at V and 5 bases at J; junction bases unmatched: 7. Looked up from germline, CDR1 is ENHRY and CDR2 is SYGVKD. Generated by immunoSEQ multiplex PCR, the TCRdb table keeps only in-frame clones and is missing some. The table includes 200,000 to 250,000 clones, 80% to 90% detected once. The entry originates in a study of blood T cell repertoires in COVID-19. The sequencing sample was made of PBMCs or T cells enriched from blood (not recorded which). The sequence was obtained from a woman between 18 and 30 years old in a cohort exposed to, infected with or recovered from COVID-19 (not recorded which). The chain links TRBV10-3 to TRBJ1-1; TRBD1 matches at 9 bases. CDR3 nucleotides: TGTGCCATCAGGGGGGGACAGGGAGGGACTGAAGCTTTCTTT. Encoded protein: CAIRGGQGGTEAFF.